This T cell receptor (beta chain) is from a study of blood T cell repertoires in COVID-19. At the level of the study: Donors in the United States, Italy and Spain gave samples during acute or convalescent COVID-19. From T cells, B-cell-depleted T cells, or PBMCs came the material, which was cDNA or gDNA.

This clone was picked up a small number of times. Methods used by the authors: Quantification of nucleated cells was approximated via reference gene primer amplification. TCRdb's table, derived via immunoSEQ multiplex PCR, lists solely in-frame clones and lacks some. The V and J calls and clone size come from that table; D and trimming were worked out from the DNA. This table holds tens of thousands of clones, 86% found once. Source material: peripheral blood. This clonotype originated in a woman at least 80 years old with acute or convalescent COVID-19.

As DNA, the CDR3 is TGTGCCACCTACCTTTGGAATGAGCAGTTCTTC. Its protein product is CATYLWNEQFF. The genes are TRBV2 and TRBJ2-1; no definite D call. This CDR3 has 11 residues. Per germline, CDR1 SNHLY and CDR2 FYNNEI. The V and J ends lost 10 bases and 7 bases respectively, with 11 bases between them.